This TCR beta chain stems from a study of cytomegalovirus exposure and HLA in healthy donors. The PCR ran on 60 Vbeta and 13 Jbeta primers. Sequencing was performed with immunoSEQ multiplex PCR; in TCRdb, only in-frame clones are kept and a portion is missing. Of about 130,000 clones in the sample, 70% to 90% were seen once. Germline-derived CDR1 and CDR2 are SNHLY and FYNNEI. This CDR3 contains 12 residues. Trimming shortened V by 4 bases and J by 6 bases, and 7 bases separated the two germline ends. The rearrangement links TRBV2 to TRBJ1-5, with unresolved D. The receptor was derived from a man younger than 30 in good health and CMV-seropositive. Sequenced material: PBMCs. Written as DNA, the CDR3 is TGTGCCAGCAGTGGGGGAGGTCAGCCCCAGCATTTT. It specifies CASSGGGQPQHF.